This is a list of T cell receptor beta chains from one sample in a study of graft-versus-host responses after intestinal transplantation. Sequencing used immunoSEQ multiplex PCR; TCRdb keeps in-frame clones, though not all of them. The sample consists of over 60,000 clones, 89% of them appearing once. This sample comprised ileum tissue, obtained approximately 56 weeks after transplant. All receptors derive from a human patient who received an intestinal transplant, so some T cells may come from the graft donor. Each CDR3 is given with its conserved first and last residue. Each record gives: D gene, V gene, clone size, J gene, CDR3 DNA, CDR3 protein. D genes are given only for firm matches. Only part of the rows carry a size: once, few, many, or a class if the clone is expanded.

d_call: NA; v_call: TRBV28; clone_size: NA; j_call: TRBJ1-5; cdr3_nt: TGTGCCAGCAGTTTAGAAAGCAATCAGCCCCAGCATTTT; cdr3_aa: CASSLESNQPQHF
d_call: NA; v_call: TRBV5-6; clone_size: few; j_call: TRBJ2-7; cdr3_nt: TGTGCCAGCAGCCGCAGGGAGTCCGGGTGGGCATACGAGCAGTACTTC; cdr3_aa: CASSRRESGWAYEQYF
d_call: NA; v_call: TRBV10-2; clone_size: NA; j_call: TRBJ2-7; cdr3_nt: TGCGCCAGCAGTGATCAGGGGAAGAGGAACGAGCAGTACTTC; cdr3_aa: CASSDQGKRNEQYF
d_call: NA; v_call: TRBV6-5; clone_size: NA; j_call: TRBJ2-5; cdr3_nt: TGTGCCAGCAGACCCGGACAGAACCAAGAGACCCAGTACTTC; cdr3_aa: CASRPGQNQETQYF
d_call: NA; v_call: TRBV5-1; clone_size: NA; j_call: TRBJ2-2; cdr3_nt: TGCGCCAGCAGCTTGCCGCTCACATCGAACACCGGGGAGCTGTTTTTT; cdr3_aa: CASSLPLTSNTGELFF
d_call: NA; v_call: TRBV6-5; clone_size: NA; j_call: TRBJ2-4; cdr3_nt: TGTGCCAGCAGTTACCAGCACGGGGGCGAAAACATTCAGTACTTC; cdr3_aa: CASSYQHGGENIQYF
d_call: NA; v_call: TRBV28; clone_size: NA; j_call: TRBJ2-3; cdr3_nt: TGTGCCAGCAGTTTAACCGGGACTTCTCGCGCAGATACGCAGTATTTT; cdr3_aa: CASSLTGTSRADTQYF
d_call: NA; v_call: TRBV9; clone_size: NA; j_call: TRBJ2-5; cdr3_nt: TGTGCCAGCAGCGGATACGGGACCATCCAAGAGACCCAGTACTTC; cdr3_aa: CASSGYGTIQETQYF
d_call: TRBD1; v_call: TRBV7-3; clone_size: NA; j_call: TRBJ1-2; cdr3_nt: TGTGCCAGCAGCCCCCTCGGACAGGGAGACCCCTACACCTTC; cdr3_aa: CASSPLGQGDPYTF
d_call: TRBD1; v_call: TRBV7-2; clone_size: NA; j_call: TRBJ1-3; cdr3_nt: TGTGCCAGCAGCTTTCAGGCGGGACAGGGGAACACCATATATTTT; cdr3_aa: CASSFQAGQGNTIYF
d_call: NA; v_call: TRBV7-3; clone_size: once; j_call: TRBJ1-1; cdr3_nt: TGTGCCAGCAGCTTAACAGCTAACACTGAAGCTTTCTTT; cdr3_aa: CASSLTANTEAFF
d_call: NA; v_call: TRBV7-3; clone_size: NA; j_call: TRBJ2-5; cdr3_nt: TGTGCCAGCAGCTTACAGGGAAATAGAGAGACCCAGTACTTC; cdr3_aa: CASSLQGNRETQYF
d_call: TRBD1; v_call: TRBV4-1; clone_size: few; j_call: TRBJ1-4; cdr3_nt: TGCGCCAGCAGCCAAGAGGGGCCAGGGGGCGATGAAAAACTGTTTTTT; cdr3_aa: CASSQEGPGGDEKLFF
d_call: TRBD2; v_call: TRBV5-1; clone_size: NA; j_call: TRBJ2-7; cdr3_nt: TGCGCCAGCAGCCCCTCTCAGCGGGAGGCCCTATTCTACGAGCAGTACTTC; cdr3_aa: CASSPSQREALFYEQYF
d_call: NA; v_call: TRBV5-1; clone_size: once; j_call: TRBJ1-1; cdr3_nt: TGCGCCAGCAGCTTGGCTACAGCGAACACTGAAGCTTTCTTT; cdr3_aa: CASSLATANTEAFF
d_call: TRBD2; v_call: TRBV29-1; clone_size: NA; j_call: TRBJ2-3; cdr3_nt: TGCAGCGTTCGTAGGACTAGCGGGAGCGATACGCAGTATTTT; cdr3_aa: CSVRRTSGSDTQYF
d_call: NA; v_call: TRBV6-6; clone_size: NA; j_call: TRBJ1-2; cdr3_nt: TGTGCCAGCAGTTCGTCCGGGACCTATGGCTACACCTTC; cdr3_aa: CASSSSGTYGYTF
d_call: NA; v_call: TRBV28; clone_size: NA; j_call: TRBJ2-2; cdr3_nt: TGTGCCAGCAGTTCACCCTCGGGAGTAGCAAGCACCGGGGAGCTGTTTTTT; cdr3_aa: CASSSPSGVASTGELFF
d_call: TRBD2; v_call: TRBV4-1; clone_size: NA; j_call: TRBJ2-7; cdr3_nt: TGCGCCAGCAGCCAAGAAGTAGCGGGGGGCGACGAGCAGTACTTC; cdr3_aa: CASSQEVAGGDEQYF
d_call: NA; v_call: TRBV14; clone_size: NA; j_call: TRBJ1-4; cdr3_nt: TGTGCCAGCAGCCAAGAAGTTTTTGGGGATGAAAAACTGTTTTTT; cdr3_aa: CASSQEVFGDEKLFF
d_call: NA; v_call: TRBV4-1; clone_size: NA; j_call: TRBJ2-7; cdr3_nt: TGCGCCAGCAGCCAAGGTCCAGGGGTGGAAGAGCAGTACTTC; cdr3_aa: CASSQGPGVEEQYF
d_call: NA; v_call: TRBV6-1; clone_size: NA; j_call: TRBJ1-2; cdr3_nt: TGTGCCAGCAGTGAAGGGGAAAACTATGGCTGCACCTTC; cdr3_aa: CASSEGENYGCTF
d_call: NA; v_call: TRBV11-3; clone_size: NA; j_call: TRBJ2-1; cdr3_nt: TGTGCCAGCAGCTTCCGCGGGAATGAGCAGTTCTTC; cdr3_aa: CASSFRGNEQFF
d_call: NA; v_call: TRBV5-6; clone_size: NA; j_call: TRBJ2-5; cdr3_nt: TGTGCCAGCAGCTTGGAAGGCGGGGACGCCCAAGAGACCCAGTACTTC; cdr3_aa: CASSLEGGDAQETQYF
d_call: NA; v_call: TRBV28; clone_size: NA; j_call: TRBJ2-1; cdr3_nt: TGTGCCAGCAGTTTAGCCTATGGTGAGCAGTTCTTC; cdr3_aa: CASSLAYGEQFF
d_call: NA; v_call: TRBV28; clone_size: NA; j_call: TRBJ2-2; cdr3_nt: TGTGCCAGCAGTTGGATTGGGGAGCTGTTTTTT; cdr3_aa: CASSWIGELFF
d_call: NA; v_call: TRBV5-4; clone_size: medium-sized; j_call: TRBJ2-2; cdr3_nt: TGTGCCAGCAGCTTGCCGGGAAACACCGGGGAGCTGTTTTTT; cdr3_aa: CASSLPGNTGELFF
d_call: NA; v_call: TRBV28; clone_size: NA; j_call: TRBJ1-2; cdr3_nt: TGTGCCAGCAGTTTACAGGGTAGCTATGGCTACACCTTC; cdr3_aa: CASSLQGSYGYTF
d_call: NA; v_call: TRBV14; clone_size: NA; j_call: TRBJ2-4; cdr3_nt: TGTGCCAGCAGCCAAGCTCCTTGTAGGCCCTCAAGTAAAGGAATTCAGTACTTC; cdr3_aa: CASSQAPCRPSSKGIQYF
d_call: TRBD2; v_call: TRBV11-1; clone_size: NA; j_call: TRBJ2-7; cdr3_nt: TGTGCCAGCAAGGAAGGGACTAGCGGGGGGCCGGCCTACGAGCAGTACTTC; cdr3_aa: CASKEGTSGGPAYEQYF
d_call: NA; v_call: TRBV2; clone_size: NA; j_call: TRBJ1-5; cdr3_nt: TGTGCCAGCAGTGAAGTAAGGCCAGGCGGGCTTCAGCCCCAGCATTTT; cdr3_aa: CASSEVRPGGLQPQHF
d_call: TRBD1; v_call: TRBV15; clone_size: NA; j_call: TRBJ2-7; cdr3_nt: TGTGCCACCAGCAGAGGCTGGGACAGGGGCTACGAGCAGTACTTC; cdr3_aa: CATSRGWDRGYEQYF
d_call: TRBD1; v_call: TRBV4-1; clone_size: NA; j_call: TRBJ2-3; cdr3_nt: TGCGCCAGCAGCCCGGACAGGGCAATTTCAGATACGCAGTATTTT; cdr3_aa: CASSPDRAISDTQYF
d_call: TRBD2; v_call: TRBV6-5; clone_size: once; j_call: TRBJ2-2; cdr3_nt: TGTGCCAGCAGTTACATTAGCGGGATTAACACCGGGGAGCTGTTTTTT; cdr3_aa: CASSYISGINTGELFF
d_call: NA; v_call: TRBV9; clone_size: NA; j_call: TRBJ1-4; cdr3_nt: TGTGCCAGCAGCGTAGGGCCCAATGAAAAACTGTTTTTT; cdr3_aa: CASSVGPNEKLFF
d_call: NA; v_call: TRBV6-6; clone_size: NA; j_call: TRBJ1-1; cdr3_nt: TGTGCCAGCAGTTACGTGGATGGGGGGCTCGGAGCTTTCTTT; cdr3_aa: CASSYVDGGLGAFF
d_call: NA; v_call: TRBV11-2; clone_size: NA; j_call: TRBJ2-3; cdr3_nt: TGTGCCAGCAGCTTAAGCGGTACTAGCACAGATACGCAGTATTTT; cdr3_aa: CASSLSGTSTDTQYF
d_call: TRBD1; v_call: TRBV6-5; clone_size: NA; j_call: TRBJ1-2; cdr3_nt: TGTGCCAGCAGTTACTCGACAGGGGGAGACCTTGGCTACACCTTC; cdr3_aa: CASSYSTGGDLGYTF
d_call: NA; v_call: TRBV15; clone_size: NA; j_call: TRBJ2-3; cdr3_nt: TGTGCCACCAGCGTAACTAGTACGCAGTATTTT; cdr3_aa: CATSVTSTQYF
d_call: NA; v_call: TRBV7-6; clone_size: once; j_call: TRBJ1-1; cdr3_nt: TGTGCCAGCAGCGCGGACATCAACACTGAAGCTTTCTTT; cdr3_aa: CASSADINTEAFF
d_call: NA; v_call: TRBV19; clone_size: NA; j_call: TRBJ2-7; cdr3_nt: TGTGCCAGTAGTATAGGAGGCGGGGCCAACGAGCAGTACTTC; cdr3_aa: CASSIGGGANEQYF
d_call: NA; v_call: TRBV28; clone_size: NA; j_call: TRBJ1-3; cdr3_nt: TGTGCCAGCAGTTTTGGTCCGCCCGGGTTGGGAAACACCATATATTTT; cdr3_aa: CASSFGPPGLGNTIYF
d_call: NA; v_call: TRBV6-5; clone_size: once; j_call: TRBJ2-3; cdr3_nt: TGTGCCAGCACTCTCCCTGGTACAGATACGCAGTATTTT; cdr3_aa: CASTLPGTDTQYF
d_call: NA; v_call: TRBV4-1; clone_size: NA; j_call: TRBJ1-2; cdr3_nt: TGCGCCAGCAGCCAAGAGCAGGACTGCTCGGTAGGCTACACCTTC; cdr3_aa: CASSQEQDCSVGYTF